Listed here are 14 T cell receptor beta chains from one sample, sequenced in a study of CXCR3-negative and CXCR3-positive naive CD8 T cells. The study, taken as a whole, reports: Higher TRB CDR3 hydrophobicity marked CXCR3-positive naive cells relative to CXCR3-negative naive cells.

Libraries were UMI-labeled 5' RACE TRB cDNA. From its re-call of the 5' RACE reads, TCRdb lists each CDR3 protein once, without DNA. The sample's table shows tens of thousands of distinct CDR3 sequences. Which antigens these TCRs recognize remains unknown. Sequences were obtained from naive CXCR3+ CD8+ T cells from blood. Stated subset: CD45RO-CCR7+CD27+CD95- naive CD8+ T cells expressing CXCR3 (TNR3+). Receptors originate from a human donor in good health. Some clones in this sample may be carry-over from other donors' samples.

The chain carries TRBV20-1 and TRBJ2-1; the TRBD1 assignment by TCRdb is unverifiable without DNA. The CDR3 has 15 residues. The germline V gene has CDR1 DFQATT and CDR2 SNEGSKA (reference sequence). The chain's CDR3 is CSAREGVGPLNEQFF.

The chain joins TRBV7-6 to TRBJ2-7; TCRdb gives TRBD2 as the D gene, but with no DNA this cannot be confirmed. The CDR3 extends over 16 amino acids. Germline V gene sequence: CDR1 SGHVS, CDR2 FNYEAQ. The CDR3 region is CASSLEPGTRGAQQYF.

J is TRBJ1-3 and V is TRBV20-1; the TCRdb call, TRBD1, lacks DNA for checking. The CDR3 loop spans 14 amino acids. CDR1 is DFQATT and CDR2 is SNEGSKA in the germline V gene (reference sequence). CDR3 region: CSAMGGRSGNTIYF.

The V call is TRBV6-6, the J call TRBJ2-3; TCRdb's D call, TRBD2, is unchecked because there is no DNA. CDR1 is MNHNY, CDR2 SVGAGI, per germline (reference sequence). The CDR3 is 16 residues long. CDR3 sequence reads: CASSPGREPYTDTQYF.

The chain has TRBV20-1 and TRBJ2-7; TCRdb's D call, TRBD1, is unchecked because there is no DNA. This CDR3 contains 13 residues. Germline V gene data show CDR1 as DFQATT and CDR2 as SNEGSKA (reference sequence). The CDR3 here is CSARTGLGYEQYF.

V usage is TRBV29-1 and J usage is TRBJ1-1. Per germline, CDR1 SQVTM and CDR2 ANQGSEA. The CDR3 sequence is 12 residues long. The CDR3 loop reads CSVTQMNTEAFF. Using reference TRBV29-1 and TRBJ1-1 for the parts outside the CDR3, the full variable domain is SAVISQKPSRDICQRGTSLTIQCQVDSQVTMMFWYRQQPGQSLTLIATANQGSEATYESGFVIDKFPISRPNLTFSTLTVSNMSPEDSSIYLCSVTQMNTEAFFGQGTRLTVV.

This chain links TRBV27 with TRBJ2-7; TCRdb's D call of TRBD1 is untestable without DNA. CDR1 is MNHEY and CDR2 is SMNVEV in the germline V gene (reference sequence). The length of the CDR3 is 14 residues. The CDR3 sequence: CASSLSRAYNEQYF.

The rearrangement links TRBV29-1 to TRBJ2-2; checking the TCRdb D call of TRBD1 is not possible without DNA. Germline CDR1 SQVTM, CDR2 ANQGSEA. The CDR3 runs 13 residues. CDR3 region: CSVTTVNTGELFF.

J is TRBJ1-2 and V is TRBV9; without DNA, the TCRdb call of TRBD1 cannot be checked. Germline CDR1 is SGDLS and CDR2 is YYNGEE. This CDR3 contains 15 residues. This CDR3 reads CASSVDRGADYGYTF.

The rearrangement uses TRBV4-3 and TRBJ2-2. Germline loops: CDR1 LGHNA, CDR2 YSLEER. The CDR3 is 16 amino acids. The CDR3 spells CASSHLIDISTGELFF.

The rearrangement links TRBV14 to TRBJ2-1; TCRdb's assignment of TRBD2 cannot be checked, as there is no DNA. This CDR3 spans 17 amino acids. Germline CDR1 SGHDN, CDR2 FVKESK. The CDR3 is CASSPRLAGGTGHEQFF. The complete variable domain, with remaining parts taken from reference TRBV14 and TRBJ2-1, reads EAGVTQFPSHSVIEKGQTVTLRCDPISGHDNLYWYRRVMGKEIKFLLHFVKESKQDESGMPNNRFLAERTGGTYSTLKVQPAELEDSGVYFCASSPRLAGGTGHEQFFGPGTRLTVL.

V usage is TRBV12-3 or TRBV12-4 and J usage is TRBJ2-1. The CDR3 totals 12 residues. The CDR3 spells CASSFVLGEQFF.

The V gene is TRBV5-6, the J gene TRBJ2-1. Germline V CDR1 and CDR2: SGHDT, YYEEEE. This CDR3 contains 12 residues. The CDR3 region is CASSLAINEQFF.

V and J are TRBV5-6 and TRBJ1-1. CDR1 SGHDT and CDR2 YYEEEE come from the germline V gene. The CDR3 extends over 12 amino acids. The CDR3 spells CASSLTSAEAFF.